This T cell receptor (beta chain) was sequenced for a study of T cell responses to AZD1222 COVID-19 vaccine. Profiling relied on immunoSEQ multiplex PCR, and the TCRdb table lists in-frame clones only, not all of them. The sample has around 78,000 clones, more than 90% seen once; the top ten hold 4% to 5%. The J segment lost 3 bases and the V segment lost 0 bases, leaving 16 bases of the junction unmatched. The CDR3 has 19 residues. Germline loops: CDR1 LGHDT, CDR2 YNNKEL (reference sequence). This chain uses TRBV3-1 (or the pseudogene TRBV3-2) with TRBJ2-7, with 8 bases lining up with TRBD2. This clonotype was obtained from an adult in good health. The sequencing used peripheral blood, collected on day 0 of AZD1222 vaccination. CDR3 sequence (DNA): TGTGCCAGCAGCCAAGATTTTCCCTCAGGGACTAGTATTTACTACGAGCAGTACTTC. Amino acid sequence: CASSQDFPSGTSIYYEQYF.